Following are 15 T cell receptor beta chains from one sample sequenced in a study of blood T cell repertoires in COVID-19. The method was immunoSEQ multiplex PCR; TCRdb's version includes in-frame clones alone and lacks a portion of them. The sample has fewer than 400,000 clones, around 85% seen once; the top ten hold around 3.4%. The sample was peripheral blood. These receptors all come from a woman between 18 and 30 years old with acute or convalescent COVID-19.

The rearrangement joins TRBV15 to TRBJ1-5; a possible D gene is TRBD1 (6 bases). CDR1 and CDR2 (germline): LNHNV, YYDKDF (reference sequence). This CDR3 is 16 amino acids long. V was cut by 3 bases and J by 6 bases, with 18 bases left in between. CDR3 sequence (DNA): TGTGCCACCAGCAGCCTAACAGGGATAGGATTTCAGCCCCAGCATTTT. This codes for CATSSLTGIGFQPQHF.

This clone turned up a few times. The chain uses TRBV5-1 and TRBJ2-1; 7 bases fit TRBD1. From germline, CDR1 is SGHRS and CDR2 YFSETQ. V trimming: 7 bases; J trimming: 9 bases; junction bases outside the gene matches: 4. The CDR3 contains 11 residues. CDR3 residues: CASLTGREQFF. The CDR3 DNA reads TGCGCCAGCCTGACAGGGCGTGAGCAGTTCTTC.

The rearrangement joins TRBV6-6 to TRBJ1-5, with unresolved D. There are 13 residues in the CDR3. CDR1 is MNHNY and CDR2 is SVGAGI in the germline V gene (reference sequence). V gave up 6 bases and J gave up 6 bases, with 12 bases separating them. The CDR3 DNA is TGTGCCAGCAGACCTCCGAGCGCTCAGCCCCAGCATTTT. Amino acids: CASRPPSAQPQHF.

The genes are TRBV7-8 and TRBJ1-4; 9 nucleotides line up with TRBD1. The V and J ends lost 5 bases and 8 bases, in that order; junction bases with no gene match: 15. The CDR3 loop spans 17 amino acids. CDR1 is SGHVS and CDR2 is FQNEAQ in the germline V gene. The DNA of the CDR3 is TGTGCCAGCAGCGCAACCGGGACAGGGAATAAAAGGGAAAAACTGTTTTTT. Translating it yields CASSATGTGNKREKLFF. The whole variable domain, filled in from reference TRBV7-8 and TRBJ1-4, reads GAGVSQSPRYKVAKRGQDVALRCDPISGHVSLFWYQQALGQGPEFLTYFQNEAQLDKSGLPSDRFFAERPEGSVSTLKIQRTQQEDSAVYLCASSATGTGNKREKLFFGSGTQLSVL.

The chain recombines TRBV12-5 with TRBJ2-3, with a possible D match to TRBD2 (5 bases). Germline values: CDR1 LGHNT, CDR2 FRNRAP. Trimming left V 3 bases short and J 3 bases short, with 13 bases between. There are 15 residues in the CDR3. The CDR3 is CASGFGGSGTDTQYF. The CDR3 region has the DNA TGTGCTAGTGGTTTCGGTGGCTCGGGGACAGATACGCAGTATTTT.

The V gene is TRBV18, the J gene TRBJ2-7; D call uncertain. This CDR3 contains 14 residues. Germline V gene lookup returns CDR1 KGHSH and CDR2 LQKENI. Trimming took off 2 bases at V and 0 bases at J, with 8 bases between the two ends. This chain's CDR3 is CASSPDRLSYEQYF. The DNA of the CDR3 is TGTGCCAGCTCACCAGATAGACTCTCCTACGAGCAGTACTTC.

In regard to this clone: Within the sample, other DNA sequences also encode this same CDR3. This chain uses TRBV28 with TRBJ1-1, with 8 positions matching TRBD1. Per the germline V gene, CDR1 is MDHEN and CDR2 is SYDVKM. Losses at the gene ends were 5 bases for V and 1 base for J; bases not matched to a gene: 6. The CDR3 spans 15 residues. CDR3 loop: CASSPRQGRNTEAFF. Here the CDR3 DNA reads TGTGCCAGCAGTCCTCGACAGGGGAGGAACACTGAAGCTTTCTTT.

J is TRBJ2-1 and V is TRBV19; 10 bases agree with TRBD1. Germline loops: CDR1 LNHDA, CDR2 SQIVND (reference sequence). J was trimmed by 4 bases and V by 7 bases; bases with no gene match: 4. There are 14 residues in the CDR3. CDR3 bases: TGTGCCAGTAAACGGGACAGGGGTTACAATGAGCAGTTCTTC. Its protein is CASKRDRGYNEQFF.

This clone was observed a single time. The V gene is TRBV7-9, the J gene TRBJ2-7, with TRBD1 as a possible D gene (6 bases). Looked up from germline, CDR1 is SEHNR and CDR2 is FQNEAQ (reference sequence). This CDR3 contains 14 residues. Trimming removed 0 bases from V and 4 bases from J, with 10 bases in between. This CDR3 reads CASSLAGQKYEQYF. DNA of the CDR3: TGTGCCAGCAGCTTAGCGGGACAAAAATACGAGCAGTACTTC.

V is TRBV29-1 and J is TRBJ1-2; perhaps TRBD1 as D (5 bases). The CDR3 length is 12 residues. Per the germline V gene, CDR1 is SQVTM and CDR2 is ANQGSEA. Trimming cost V 6 bases and J 5 bases, with 13 bases left between them. DNA for the CDR3: TGCAGCGTAGAGGCAGGGAGGTATGGCTACACCTTC. Protein sequence: CSVEAGRYGYTF.

This clone was detected once. V gene TRBV11-2 combines with J gene TRBJ2-2, with 9 bases that match TRBD2. The junction had 7 bases not matched to a gene; V was cut back by 4 bases and J by 4 bases. Per the germline V gene, CDR1 is SGHAT and CDR2 is FQNNGV. The CDR3 spans 16 residues. CDR3 DNA sequence: TGTGCCAGCAGCTCCCAGCGGGGGGTGGGCACCGGGGAGCTGTTTTTT. This codes for CASSSQRGVGTGELFF.

The chain recombines TRBV30 with TRBJ1-4, with D possibly matching TRBD1 (5 bases). Germline CDR1 is GTSNPN and CDR2 is SVGIG (reference sequence). V was clipped by 4 bases and J by 0 bases, with 12 bases between them. CDR3 length: 15 residues. CDR3 DNA sequence: TGTGCCTGGACCGATACAGGAGCAACTAATGAAAAACTGTTTTTT. This sequence encodes CAWTDTGATNEKLFF.

Points on this clone: Other DNA variants within this sample encode the same CDR3. The chain joins TRBV5-1 to TRBJ2-2; 7 positions agree with TRBD1. CDR3 size: 15 residues. CDR1 is SGHRS, CDR2 YFSETQ, per germline. After removal of 3 bases from V and 1 base from J, the junction contained 3 bases not matched to a gene. The CDR3 sequence is CASSSGQLNTGELFF. CDR3 coding DNA: TGCGCCAGCAGCTCGGGACAGTTGAACACCGGGGAGCTGTTTTTT.

J is TRBJ2-3 and V is TRBV5-4, with 16 nucleotides matching TRBD2. Germline lookup yields CDR1 SGHNT and CDR2 YYREEE (reference sequence). The CDR3 totals 18 residues. With V trimmed by 4 bases and J by 2 bases, 7 bases remained unmatched. CDR3 region: CASSASGLAGGHTDTQYF. CDR3 DNA: TGTGCCAGCAGCGCCTCGGGACTAGCGGGGGGGCACACAGATACGCAGTATTTT. Full variable domain (outside the CDR3, taken from reference TRBV5-4 and TRBJ2-3): ETGVTQSPTHLIKTRGQQVTLRCSSQSGHNTVSWYQQALGQGPQFIFQYYREEENGRGNFPPRFSGLQFPNYSSELNVNALELDDSALYLCASSASGLAGGHTDTQYFGPGTRLTVL.

This clone was observed a few times. V is TRBV18 and J is TRBJ1-5, with D maybe TRBD1 (5 bases). Germline CDR1 and CDR2: KGHSH and LQKENI. The germline V and J ends were trimmed by 3 bases and 2 bases, with 11 bases remaining between them. The CDR3 contains 15 residues. The CDR3 DNA follows: TGTGCCAGCTCACCGCCAGGGAACCGCAATCAGCCCCAGCATTTT. Translating it yields CASSPPGNRNQPQHF.